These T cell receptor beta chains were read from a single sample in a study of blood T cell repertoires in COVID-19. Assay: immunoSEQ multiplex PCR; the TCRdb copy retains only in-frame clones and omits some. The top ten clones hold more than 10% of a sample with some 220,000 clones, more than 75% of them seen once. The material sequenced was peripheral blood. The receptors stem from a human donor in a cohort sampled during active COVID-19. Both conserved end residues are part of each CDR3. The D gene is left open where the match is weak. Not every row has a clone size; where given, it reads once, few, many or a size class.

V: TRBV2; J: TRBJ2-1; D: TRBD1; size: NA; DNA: TGTGCCAGCAAATCGGGACAGAACAATGAGCAGTTCTTC; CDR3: CASKSGQNNEQFF
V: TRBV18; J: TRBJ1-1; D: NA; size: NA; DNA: TGTGCCAGCTCACCGACAGTAGGGAGGACTGAAGCTTTCTTT; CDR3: CASSPTVGRTEAFF
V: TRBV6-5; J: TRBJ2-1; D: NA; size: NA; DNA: TGTGCCAGCAGTTACTCGAGCCTCATTAGGGGCAATGAGCAGTTCTTC; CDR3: CASSYSSLIRGNEQFF
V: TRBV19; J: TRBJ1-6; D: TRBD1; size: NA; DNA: TGTGCCAGTAGTATCGGACAGGGGTCTTCACCCCTCCACTTT; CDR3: CASSIGQGSSPLHF
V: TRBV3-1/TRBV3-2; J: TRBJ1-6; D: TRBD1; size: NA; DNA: TGTGCCAGCAGCCAGGGGACAGGGGCGTATAATTCACCCCTCCACTTT; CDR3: CASSQGTGAYNSPLHF
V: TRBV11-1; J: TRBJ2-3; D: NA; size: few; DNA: TGTGCCAGCAGCAGGACTCCCAACGACGCAGATACGCAGTATTTT; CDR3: CASSRTPNDADTQYF
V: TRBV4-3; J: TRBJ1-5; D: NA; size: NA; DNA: TGCGCCAGCAGCCAAGATTACAGGGCAAGGGCGCAGCCCCAGCATTTT; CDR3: CASSQDYRARAQPQHF
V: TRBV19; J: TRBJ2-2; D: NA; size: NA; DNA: TGTGCCAGTATGGTGACAGCTAACACCGGGGAGCTGTTTTTT; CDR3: CASMVTANTGELFF
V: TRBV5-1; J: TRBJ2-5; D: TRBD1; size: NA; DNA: TGCGCCAGCAGCCTTTGGACAGGGGAGACCCAGTACTTC; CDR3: CASSLWTGETQYF
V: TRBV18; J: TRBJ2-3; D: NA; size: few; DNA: TGTGCCAGCTCACCACCGGGGGGGCCAGATACGCAGTATTTT; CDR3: CASSPPGGPDTQYF
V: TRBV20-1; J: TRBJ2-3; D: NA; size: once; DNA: TGCAGTGCTGACACAGCAGATACGCAGTATTTT; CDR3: CSADTADTQYF
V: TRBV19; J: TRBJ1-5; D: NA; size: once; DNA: TGTGCCAGTAGACGGGGGACGGGACAGCCCCAGCATTTT; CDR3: CASRRGTGQPQHF
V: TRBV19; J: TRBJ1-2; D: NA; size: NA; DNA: TGTGCCAGTAGACGGACAGACTATGGCTACACCTTC; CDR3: CASRRTDYGYTF
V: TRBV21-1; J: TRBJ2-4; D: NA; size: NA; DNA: TGTGCCAGCAGCAAAGGTGTACAAGCCAAAAACATTCAGTACTTC; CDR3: CASSKGVQAKNIQYF
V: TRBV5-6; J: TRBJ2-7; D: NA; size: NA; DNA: TGTGCCAGCAGCTTTACGGTAAGCTCCTACGAGCAGTACTTC; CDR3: CASSFTVSSYEQYF
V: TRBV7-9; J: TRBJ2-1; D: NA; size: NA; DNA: TGTGCCAGCAGCTTCTTAGCTAAGTTAGCGACCTACAATGAGCAGTTCTTC; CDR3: CASSFLAKLATYNEQFF
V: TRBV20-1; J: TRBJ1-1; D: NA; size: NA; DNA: TGCAGTGCTAGTTCCGGCCCAGGGTGGCGGACTGAAGCTTTCTTT; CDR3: CSASSGPGWRTEAFF
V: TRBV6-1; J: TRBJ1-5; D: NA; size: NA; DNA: TGTGCCAGCAGTGACGGGGAGTTCGATCAGCCCCAGCATTTT; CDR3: CASSDGEFDQPQHF
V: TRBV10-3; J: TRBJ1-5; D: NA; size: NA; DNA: TGTGCCATCAGTGAGGGACAGCCCGGTCAGCCCCAGCATTTT; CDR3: CAISEGQPGQPQHF
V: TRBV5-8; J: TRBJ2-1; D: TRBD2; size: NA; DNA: TGTGCCAGCAGCCTATTAAGGAGGCTAGCGGGGGTAAATGAGCAGTTCTTC; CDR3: CASSLLRRLAGVNEQFF
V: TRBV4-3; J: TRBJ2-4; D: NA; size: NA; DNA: TGCGCCAGCAGCCAAGTCCAGGGTAATGCCAAAAACATTCAGTACTTC; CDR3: CASSQVQGNAKNIQYF
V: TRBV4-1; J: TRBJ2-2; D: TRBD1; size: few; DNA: TGCGCCAGCAGCCACCGGGACAGGGTCACCGGGGAGCTGTTTTTT; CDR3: CASSHRDRVTGELFF
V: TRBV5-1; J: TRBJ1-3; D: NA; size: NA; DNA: TGCGCCAGCAGCGCGGACAGTACTGGAAACACCATATATTTT; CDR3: CASSADSTGNTIYF
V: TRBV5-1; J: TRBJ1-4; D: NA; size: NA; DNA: TGCGCCAGCAGTGTCGGGGAAAAACTGTTTTTT; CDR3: CASSVGEKLFF
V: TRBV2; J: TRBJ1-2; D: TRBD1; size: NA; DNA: TGTGCCAGCAGTGATTTTGGGACAGGGGGCGGCTACACCTTC; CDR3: CASSDFGTGGGYTF
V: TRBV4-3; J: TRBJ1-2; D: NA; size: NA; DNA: TGCGCCAGCAGCCAAAGAAGGGGGATCCTGGAGGGCTACACCTTC; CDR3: CASSQRRGILEGYTF